This T cell receptor beta chain was sequenced in a study of T-cell memory formation after mild COVID-19. As for the study in general: Across donors, TCR clusters were largely donor specific. Overall study findings and caveats: Day 15 to 85 contracting clones showed balanced CD4/CD8; later expanders leaned CD4+. The study found contracting CD4+ clones mainly in CM and EM and contracting CD8+ clones in EMRA.

As to this clonotype: The antigen remains undetermined.

TCRdb called the 5' RACE reads again in MiXCR, with one record for every CDR3 protein. The table has roughly 260,000 distinct CDR3 sequences, about 15% seen once; the top ten hold 3.5%. Trimming stripped 1 base from V and 2 bases from J, with 11 bases between. This CDR3 is 15 amino acids long. The germline V gene has CDR1 SGHDT and CDR2 YYEEEE. The rearrangement joins TRBV5-6 to TRBJ2-3; D may correspond to TRBD1 or TRBD2 (5 bases each). The sequencing input was PBMCs or a T cell subset sorted from them (not recorded which). The origin of this receptor is a man between 18 and 35 years old who had mild COVID-19 (a few samples of this study predate the infection). Cell type and time point are not known. The CDR3 DNA reads TGTGCCAGCAGCTTGCAGGGAGAATTCACAGATACGCAGTATTTT. It codes for CASSLQGEFTDTQYF.